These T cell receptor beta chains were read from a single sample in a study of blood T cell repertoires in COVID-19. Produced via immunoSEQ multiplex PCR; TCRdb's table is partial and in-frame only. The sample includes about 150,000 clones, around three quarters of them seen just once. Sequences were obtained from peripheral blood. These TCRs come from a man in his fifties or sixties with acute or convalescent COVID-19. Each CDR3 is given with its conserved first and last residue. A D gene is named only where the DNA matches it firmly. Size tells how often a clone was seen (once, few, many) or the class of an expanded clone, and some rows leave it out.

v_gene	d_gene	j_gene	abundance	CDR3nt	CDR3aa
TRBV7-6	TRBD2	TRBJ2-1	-	TGTGCCAGCAGCACGACTTATAGCGGGGGGGCTTTGCGCAATGAGCAGTTCTTC	CASSTTYSGGALRNEQFF
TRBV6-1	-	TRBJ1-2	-	TGTGCCAGCAGTGAAGCGCCGGCGGCGACTGGAACTCCCACCCGGGGCTACACCTTC	CASSEAPAATGTPTRGYTF
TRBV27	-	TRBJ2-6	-	TGTGCCAGCAGTTTTTCAGGGGCCAACGTCCTGACTTTC	CASSFSGANVLTF
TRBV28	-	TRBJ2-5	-	TGTGCCAGCAGTACCCAAGAGATGACCCAGTACTTC	CASSTQEMTQYF
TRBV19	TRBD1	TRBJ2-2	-	TGTGCCAGCAGCCGCAAAACAGGGGTCACCGGGGAGCTGTTTTTT	CASSRKTGVTGELFF
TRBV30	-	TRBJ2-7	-	TGTGCCTGGAGTGTAACAGGCACCTACGAGCAGTACTTC	CAWSVTGTYEQYF
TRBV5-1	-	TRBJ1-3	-	TGCGCCAGCAGCTTGGGTCCAACAGGGTCTGGAAACACCATATATTTT	CASSLGPTGSGNTIYF
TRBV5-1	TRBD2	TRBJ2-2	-	TGCGCCAGCAGCTTAGAGCGGGGGGTGGACGGCACCGGGGAGCTGTTTTTT	CASSLERGVDGTGELFF
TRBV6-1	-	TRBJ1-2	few	TGTGCCAGCAGTGAAGTCGCAGACTTCTCTTATGGCTACACCTTC	CASSEVADFSYGYTF
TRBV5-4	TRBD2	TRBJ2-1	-	TGTGCCAGCAGCCAGGGACTAGCTTTTGGTAATGAGCAGTTCTTC	CASSQGLAFGNEQFF
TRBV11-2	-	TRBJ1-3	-	TGTGCCAGCAGCCCCCTCCGAGACAGCGTCCGAAACACCATATATTTT	CASSPLRDSVRNTIYF
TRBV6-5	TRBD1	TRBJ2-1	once	TGTGCCAGCAGTAGAGGACAGGGCTACAATGAGCAGTTCTTC	CASSRGQGYNEQFF
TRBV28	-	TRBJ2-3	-	TGTGCCAGCAGTCTGCTAGGAGGCCCTACTTCTCCTAGCACAGATACGCAGTATTTT	CASSLLGGPTSPSTDTQYF
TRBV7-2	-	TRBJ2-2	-	TGTGCCAGCAGCTTGGGGCGGGGGAACACCGGGGAGCTGTTTTTT	CASSLGRGNTGELFF
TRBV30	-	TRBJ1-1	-	TGTGCCTGCCCGGACTGGTCGGGTACTGAAGCTTTCTTT	CACPDWSGTEAFF
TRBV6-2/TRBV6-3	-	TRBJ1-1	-	TGTGCCAGCAGTCGGGATGTACGACGAAGGGCTTTCTTT	CASSRDVRRRAFF
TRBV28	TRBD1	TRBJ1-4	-	TGTGCCAGCAGTCCACCCCTAGGACAGGAGGACAGTGAAAAACTGTTTTTT	CASSPPLGQEDSEKLFF
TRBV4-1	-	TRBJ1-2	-	TGCGCCAGCAGCCAAGACCTGACAGTTTACTACGGCTACACCTTC	CASSQDLTVYYGYTF
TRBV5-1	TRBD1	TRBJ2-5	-	TGCGCCAGCAGCCCCCGGACAGGAGAGGTAGAGACCCAGTACTTC	CASSPRTGEVETQYF
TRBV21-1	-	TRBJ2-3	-	TGTGCCAGCAGCAAACGAAAGGGGGCAGGGAGCCCAGATACGCAGTATTTT	CASSKRKGAGSPDTQYF
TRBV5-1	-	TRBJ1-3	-	TGCGCCAGCAGCTTGAAACCCTCGGGGGGAAACACCATATATTTT	CASSLKPSGGNTIYF
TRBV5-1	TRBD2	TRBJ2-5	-	TGCGCCAGCAGCTCGTTCAGCGGGGACGGGACCCAGTACTTC	CASSSFSGDGTQYF
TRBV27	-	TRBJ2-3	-	TGTGCCAGCAGGGAATCAGGGTTTGCAGATACGCAGTATTTT	CASRESGFADTQYF
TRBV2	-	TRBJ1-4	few	TGTGCCAGCAGTGAAGGGGAGCAGCGGAATGAAAAACTGTTTTTT	CASSEGEQRNEKLFF
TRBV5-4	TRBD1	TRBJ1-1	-	TGTGCCAGCAGCTCGACAGGGGAGATGACTGAAGCTTTCTTT	CASSSTGEMTEAFF
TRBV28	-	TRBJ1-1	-	TGTGCCAGCAGCCGGCAACGGGGGGGCCTGAACACTGAAGCTTTCTTT	CASSRQRGGLNTEAFF
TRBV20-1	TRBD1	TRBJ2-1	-	TGCAGTGCTAGTAAAGGACAGGAGTCGGCGTTCTTC	CSASKGQESAFF
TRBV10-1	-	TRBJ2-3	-	TGCGCCAGCAGGGCTGGGACATCCACAGATACGCAGTATTTT	CASRAGTSTDTQYF
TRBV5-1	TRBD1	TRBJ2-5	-	TGCGCCAGCAGCCTTAGGACAGGGGGGGTTCAAGAGACCCAGTACTTC	CASSLRTGGVQETQYF
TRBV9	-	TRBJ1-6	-	TGTGCCAGCAGCGTAGGTAAATGGGGCGCCGTTAATTCACCCCTCCACTTT	CASSVGKWGAVNSPLHF
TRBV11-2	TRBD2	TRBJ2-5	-	TGTGCCAGCAGCTTAGATGGACTAGCGGGGCCAGGGGAGACCCAGTACTTC	CASSLDGLAGPGETQYF
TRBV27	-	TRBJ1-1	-	TGTGCCAGCAGTTTAGGGGGCGGGAGGAACACTGAAGCTTTCTTT	CASSLGGGRNTEAFF
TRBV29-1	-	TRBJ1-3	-	TGCAGCGTTGTTCCCCGGGGGGCCGTTGGAAACACCATATATTTT	CSVVPRGAVGNTIYF
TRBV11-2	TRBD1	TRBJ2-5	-	TGTGCCAGCAGCTCACAGGGGATCCAAGAGACCCAGTACTTC	CASSSQGIQETQYF
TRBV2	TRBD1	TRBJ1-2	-	TGTGCCAGCAGTGAAGGTGGGACAGGGATGTATGGCTACACCTTC	CASSEGGTGMYGYTF
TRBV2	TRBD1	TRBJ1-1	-	TGTGCCGACGGACAGGGTGGCACTGAAGCTTTCTTT	CADGQGGTEAFF
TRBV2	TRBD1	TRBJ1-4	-	TGTGCCAATATGGACAGGGGGCGAGAAAAACTGTTTTTT	CANMDRGREKLFF
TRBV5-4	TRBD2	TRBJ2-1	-	TGTGCCAGCAGCTTGGGGATGCGGGGGGGCCAGGATGAGCAGTTCTTC	CASSLGMRGGQDEQFF
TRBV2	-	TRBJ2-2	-	TGTGCCAGCAAGGGTGACAGTCTTACCGGGGAGCTGTTTTTT	CASKGDSLTGELFF
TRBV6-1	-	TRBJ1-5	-	TGTGCCAGCAGTGATGCCGTGGGGGCGCGCAATCAGCCCCAGCATTTT	CASSDAVGARNQPQHF
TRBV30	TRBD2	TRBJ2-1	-	TGTGCCTGGAGTGTACGGGGGGGACACAATGAGCAGTTCTTC	CAWSVRGGHNEQFF
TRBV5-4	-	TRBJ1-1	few	TGTGCCAGCAGCTTGGCGGGACTGACTGAAGCTTTCTTT	CASSLAGLTEAFF
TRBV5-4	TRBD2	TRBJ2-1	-	TGTGCCAGCAGTGGTCAAGCGGGGGTTCAGGATGAGCAGTTCTTC	CASSGQAGVQDEQFF
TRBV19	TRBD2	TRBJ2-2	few	TGTGCCAGTAGTATTGCGGGGGGGCCGGTCGGGGAGCTGTTTTTT	CASSIAGGPVGELFF
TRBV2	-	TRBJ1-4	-	TGTGCCAGCAGTGGACAGTTTTATAATGAAAAACTGTTTTTT	CASSGQFYNEKLFF
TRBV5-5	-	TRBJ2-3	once	TGTGCCAGCAGCTTGGCAGGGATTGCCACAGATACGCAGTATTTT	CASSLAGIATDTQYF
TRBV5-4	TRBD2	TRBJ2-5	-	TGTGCCAGCAGCTGGGGACTAGCGGGGGGACAAGAGACCCAGTACTTC	CASSWGLAGGQETQYF
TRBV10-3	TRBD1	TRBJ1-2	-	TGTGCCAAAAATACAGGGGGCCGGTATGGCTACACCTTC	CAKNTGGRYGYTF